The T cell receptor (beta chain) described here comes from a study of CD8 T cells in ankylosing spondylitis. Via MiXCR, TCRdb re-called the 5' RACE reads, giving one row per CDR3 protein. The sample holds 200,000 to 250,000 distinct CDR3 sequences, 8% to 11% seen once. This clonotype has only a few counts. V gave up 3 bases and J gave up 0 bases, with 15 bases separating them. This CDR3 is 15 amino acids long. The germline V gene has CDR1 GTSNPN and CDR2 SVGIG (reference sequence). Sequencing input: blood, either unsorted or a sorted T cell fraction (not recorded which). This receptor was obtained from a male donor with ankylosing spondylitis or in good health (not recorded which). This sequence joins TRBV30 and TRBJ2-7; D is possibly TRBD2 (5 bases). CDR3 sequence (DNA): TGTGCCTGGAGCATACTGGACGGGGACTCCTACGAGCAGTACTTC. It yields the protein CAWSILDGDSYEQYF.